The 29 T cell receptor beta chains below come from one sample, sequenced in a study of technical replicates of blood from a few donors (dated by TCRdb to 2015 to 2018). The method behind the library was the immunoSEQ multiplex PCR assay. TCRdb retrieved this table from immuneACCESS and kept in-frame rearrangements only. Not all clones are present; in checked studies, unresolved V genes account for under half, and no reason is known for the remainder. The table for this sample lists tens of thousands of clones; around 90% of them were counted only once. The ten largest make up about 0.35% of the sample. The sample consisted of T cells isolated from PBMCs. These TCRs come from a human donor in good health. Some clones in this sample may be carry-over from other donors' samples.

J is TRBJ1-1 and V is TRBV19, with TRBD1 as a possible D gene (5 bases). V was clipped by 5 bases and J by 8 bases, with 12 bases between them. From germline, CDR1 is LNHDA and CDR2 SQIVND (reference sequence). The CDR3 is made up of 12 amino acids. The CDR3 DNA follows: TGTGCCAGTAGTGGGGGGGTTGGCGAAGCTTTCTTT. This gives the protein CASSGGVGEAFF.

The rearrangement joins TRBV2 to TRBJ2-3, with D possibly TRBD2 on 7 matching bases. Trimming shortened V by 4 bases and J by 12 bases, and 14 bases separated the two germline ends. The CDR3 runs to 12 residues. Germline loops: CDR1 SNHLY, CDR2 FYNNEI. CDR3 DNA: TGTGCCAGCAGTGTGTCGGGGGGCCCACAGTATTTT. It is translated as CASSVSGGPQYF. The full variable domain, rest sourced from reference TRBV2 and TRBJ2-3, is EPEVTQTPSHQVTQMGQEVILRCVPISNHLYFYWYRQILGQKVEFLVSFYNNEISEKSEIFDDQFSVERPDGSNFTLKIRSTKLEDSAMYFCASSVSGGPQYFGPGTRLTVL.

In DNA form, the CDR3 reads TGTGCCATCAGTGAGTCCGGACAGGGGCTCCAGCATTTT. Amino acids: CAISESGQGLQHF. The chain links TRBV10-3 to TRBJ1-5; TRBD1 aligns across 9 bases. The CDR3 is made up of 13 amino acids. Per germline, CDR1 ENHRY and CDR2 SYGVKD. V trimming: 0 bases; J trimming: 12 bases; junction bases outside the gene matches: 3.

The chain joins TRBV28 to TRBJ2-5; 8 nucleotides line up with TRBD1. V lost 9 bases to trimming and J lost 7 bases; unmatched junction nucleotides: 13. This CDR3 comprises 14 residues. In germline, CDR1 is MDHEN, CDR2 SYDVKM. CDR3 sequence: CASHDRGEVGTQYF. The CDR3 DNA follows: TGTGCCAGTCACGACAGGGGCGAGGTAGGGACCCAGTACTTC. Full variable domain (remainder filled in from reference TRBV28 and TRBJ2-5): DVKVTQSSRYLVKRTGEKVFLECVQDMDHENMFWYRQDPGLGLRLIYFSYDVKMKEKGDIPEGYSVSREKKERFSLILESASTNQTSMYLCASHDRGEVGTQYFGPGTRLLVL.

The rearrangement links TRBV11-3 to TRBJ2-5, with 10 bases identical to TRBD2. The CDR3 totals 16 residues. Per germline, CDR1 SGHNT and CDR2 YENEEA. Trimming cost V 4 bases and J 0 bases; bases outside gene matches: 5. The CDR3 region is CASSSGTSVDQETQYF. As DNA, the CDR3 is TGTGCCAGCAGCTCCGGGACTAGCGTGGACCAAGAGACCCAGTACTTC.

This chain uses TRBV2 with TRBJ1-4, with TRBD1 as a possible D gene (6 bases). Trimming took 0 bases from V and 15 from J, leaving 23 bases between them. CDR1 and CDR2 from the germline V gene are SNHLY and FYNNEI. The length of the CDR3 is 16 residues. Here the CDR3 reads CASSEAPPGQGKEVFF. CDR3 coding DNA: TGTGCCAGCAGTGAAGCTCCACCGGGACAAGGTAAAGAGGTGTTTTTT. Filled out from reference TRBV2 and TRBJ1-4, the complete variable domain reads EPEVTQTPSHQVTQMGQEVILRCVPISNHLYFYWYRQILGQKVEFLVSFYNNEISEKSEIFDDQFSVERPDGSNFTLKIRSTKLEDSAMYFCASSEAPPGQGKEVFFGSGTQLSVL.

The chain employs TRBV19 and TRBJ2-2; TRBD1 matches at 12 bases. CDR1 LNHDA and CDR2 SQIVND come from the germline V gene (reference sequence). The ends lost 4 bases at V and 5 bases at J; junction bases unmatched: 5. The CDR3 covers 16 residues. CDR3 residues: CASSKPGQGATGELFF. The CDR3 region has the DNA TGTGCCAGTAGTAAGCCGGGACAGGGGGCAACCGGGGAGCTGTTTTTT.

The chain uses TRBV5-1 and TRBJ2-7; perhaps TRBD2 as D (6 bases). The CDR3 covers 15 residues. Trimming left V 0 bases short and J 4 bases short, with 14 bases between. CDR1 and CDR2 (germline): SGHRS, YFSETQ. CDR3 nucleotide sequence: TGCGCCAGCAGCTTGGGTCCGGGAGAGATGTACGAGCAGTACTTC. It translates to CASSLGPGEMYEQYF.

V usage is TRBV21-1 and J usage is TRBJ1-5; no check of the table's D call, TRBD1, against the DNA was made. TRBV21-1 is a pseudogene. The CDR3 has 16 residues. CDR3 protein: CASSKALQNNNQPQHF. The CDR3 DNA follows: TGTGCCAGCAGCAAAGCGTTACAGAATAACAATCAGCCCCAGCATTTT.

This chain connects TRBV5-4 to TRBJ2-2; 7 nucleotides match TRBD1. The CDR3 consists of 18 residues. Trimming cost V 2 bases and J 0 bases; bases outside gene matches: 10. Germline loops: CDR1 SGHNT, CDR2 YYREEE (reference sequence). The chain's CDR3 is CASSFGTVLAANTGELFF. The CDR3 DNA reads as TGTGCCAGCAGCTTTGGGACAGTTCTCGCTGCGAACACCGGGGAGCTGTTTTTT.

The chain recombines TRBV27 with TRBJ1-2, with D hard to call. The germline V gene encodes CDR1 MNHEY and CDR2 SMNVEV (reference sequence). The V and J ends lost 2 bases and 3 bases respectively, with 16 bases between them. The CDR3 sequence is 16 residues long. The CDR3, as DNA: TGTGCCAGCAGTTTAGATCCCCCCCACGGGGACTATGGCTACACCTTC. The encoded protein is CASSLDPPHGDYGYTF.

This chain links TRBV11-2 with TRBJ2-6; D uncertain. CDR3 size: 14 residues. CDR1 SGHAT and CDR2 FQNNGV come from the germline V gene. V was pared by 5 bases and J by 3 bases, with 8 bases between. The CDR3 DNA reads TGTGCCAGCAGCGTACCGGGTGGGGCCAACGTCCTGACTTTC. Residues: CASSVPGGANVLTF. The full variable domain, in which reference TRBV11-2 and TRBJ2-6 provide the parts outside the CDR3, is EAGVAQSPRYKIIEKRQSVAFWCNPISGHATLYWYQQILGQGPKLLIQFQNNGVVDDSQLPKDRFSAERLKGVDSTLKIQPAKLEDSAVYLCASSVPGGANVLTFGAGSRLTVL.

This clone has just a few counts. The chain is built from TRBV11-2 and TRBJ1-1; D gene uncertain. This CDR3 has 14 amino acids. Germline CDR1 reads SGHAT; CDR2 reads FQNNGV. Trimming removed 4 bases at V and 0 bases at J, with 9 bases between. CDR3 coding DNA: TGTGCCAGCAGCTCCAGAGGTCTGAACACTGAAGCTTTCTTT. Amino acid sequence: CASSSRGLNTEAFF.

The chain couples TRBV7-3 to TRBJ1-2, with TRBD1 as a possible D gene (5 bases). CDR3 length equals 13 residues. Trimming took off 2 bases at V and 8 bases at J, with 12 bases between the two ends. CDR1 is SGHTA, CDR2 FQGTGA, per germline. CDR3 protein: CASSLPSGGGYTF. The CDR3, as DNA: TGTGCCAGCAGCTTACCGAGCGGGGGAGGCTACACCTTC. Full variable domain (outside the CDR3, taken from reference TRBV7-3 and TRBJ1-2): GAGVSQTPSNKVTEKGKYVELRCDPISGHTALYWYRQSLGQGPEFLIYFQGTGAADDSGLPNDRFFAVRPEGSVSTLKIQRTERGDSAVYLCASSLPSGGGYTFGSGTRLTVV.

V usage is TRBV28 and J usage is TRBJ2-3; D might be TRBD2 (6 bases). V lost 2 bases and J lost 2, with 23 bases in between. The length of the CDR3 is 19 residues. Germline V gene data show CDR1 as MDHEN and CDR2 as SYDVKM. CDR3 region: CASSLKGPGDPLNTDTQYF. The DNA for the CDR3 is TGTGCCAGCAGTTTAAAGGGACCGGGAGATCCCCTAAACACAGATACGCAGTATTTT. Full variable domain (rest looked up from reference TRBV28 and TRBJ2-3): DVKVTQSSRYLVKRTGEKVFLECVQDMDHENMFWYRQDPGLGLRLIYFSYDVKMKEKGDIPEGYSVSREKKERFSLILESASTNQTSMYLCASSLKGPGDPLNTDTQYFGPGTRLTVL.

A few counts support this clone. The chain employs TRBV4-1 and TRBJ2-1, with TRBD2 identical over 11 bases. In germline, CDR1 is MGHRA, CDR2 YSYEKL. This CDR3 region has 17 residues. The ends lost 0 bases at V and 9 bases at J; junction bases unmatched: 10. The CDR3 loop reads CASSQDGQLAGDSEQFF. As DNA, the CDR3 is TGCGCCAGCAGCCAAGATGGACAACTAGCGGGAGATAGTGAGCAGTTCTTC.

This chain links TRBV11-2 with TRBJ2-3; 11 nucleotides line up with TRBD2. The V gene's germline CDR1 is SGHAT and CDR2 FQNNGV. Trimming removed 5 bases from V and 1 base from J; junction bases left unmatched: 14. This CDR3 contains 19 residues. The CDR3 nucleotides are TGTGCCAGCAGCAGGCTGACTAGCGGGGAACCCGGGGGCACAGATACGCAGTATTTT. This gives the protein CASSRLTSGEPGGTDTQYF. The full variable domain, with the rest looked up from reference TRBV11-2 and TRBJ2-3, is EAGVAQSPRYKIIEKRQSVAFWCNPISGHATLYWYQQILGQGPKLLIQFQNNGVVDDSQLPKDRFSAERLKGVDSTLKIQPAKLEDSAVYLCASSRLTSGEPGGTDTQYFGPGTRLTVL.

CDR3 nucleotide sequence: TGCGCCAGCAGCCAGAACACTGAAGCTTTCTTT. This translates into CASSQNTEAFF. V usage is TRBV5-1 and J usage is TRBJ1-1; D gene unclear. V was clipped by 4 bases and J by 1 base, with 2 bases between them. The CDR3 spans 11 residues. In germline, CDR1 is SGHRS, CDR2 YFSETQ.

This clone appeared a single time. The gene calls are TRBV27 and TRBJ2-7; TRBD2 matches at 10 bases. Germline CDR1 MNHEY, CDR2 SMNVEV (reference sequence). The trim removed 2 bases at V and 2 bases at J, leaving 6 bases unmatched. This CDR3 spans 16 amino acids. In nucleotides, the CDR3 is TGTGCCAGCAGTTTAAGGGGACTAGCGCCTACCTACGAGCAGTACTTC. Protein product: CASSLRGLAPTYEQYF.

The V gene is TRBV7-2, the J gene TRBJ1-1; D possibly corresponds to TRBD1 (6 bases). Germline loops: CDR1 SGHTA, CDR2 FQGNSA. The CDR3 extends over 15 amino acids. V was trimmed by 0 bases and J by 4 bases, leaving 12 bases between them. The CDR3 nucleotides read TGTGCCAGCAGCTTAGCGCCGACAGGTCCCACTGAAGCTTTCTTT. Amino acids: CASSLAPTGPTEAFF.

The chain uses TRBV9 and TRBJ1-1, with 10 bases matching TRBD1. V was clipped by 0 bases and J by 11 bases; unmatched bases: 4. Germline V CDR1 and CDR2: SGDLS, YYNGEE. This CDR3 region has 13 residues. In DNA form, the CDR3 reads TGTGCCAGCAGCGTAGGAGGGACAGGGGACGCTTTCTTT. Its protein product is CASSVGGTGDAFF.

The rearrangement joins TRBV6-5 to TRBJ1-1; D call uncertain. From germline, CDR1 is MNHEY and CDR2 SVGAGI. This CDR3 has 15 amino acids. V was clipped by 7 bases and J by 0 bases, with 15 bases between them. The CDR3 nucleotides are TGTGCCAGCATTAGTTCGTCGAACCTGAACACTGAAGCTTTCTTT. Protein sequence: CASISSSNLNTEAFF.

This chain joins TRBV18 and TRBJ1-5; TRBD1 matches at 7 bases. This CDR3 region has 13 residues. Germline V lookup: CDR1 KGHSH, CDR2 LQKENI. J was trimmed by 5 bases and V by 3 bases; bases with no gene match: 1. The CDR3 nucleotides are TGTGCCAGCTCACCCACAGGGGATCAGCCCCAGCATTTT. Translated: CASSPTGDQPQHF.

This clone was counted between two and nine times. V and J are TRBV5-1 and TRBJ1-1, with TRBD1 identical over 7 bases. The CDR3 totals 13 residues. Germline-derived CDR1 and CDR2 are SGHRS and YFSETQ. The J segment lost 4 bases and the V segment lost 1 base, leaving 1 base of the junction unmatched. The CDR3 DNA sequence: TGCGCCAGCAGCTTGTGGACAGGCACTGAAGCTTTCTTT. Its translation is CASSLWTGTEAFF.

The chain is built from TRBV7-6 and TRBJ2-1; 8 bases match TRBD2. V lost 1 base to trimming and J lost 1 base; unmatched junction nucleotides: 3. Germline assignment: CDR1 SGHVS and CDR2 FNYEAQ. The CDR3 has 16 residues. The CDR3 DNA is TGTGCCAGCAGCTTAGAACTAGCGGAATCCTACAATGAGCAGTTCTTC. Translated, it gives CASSLELAESYNEQFF.

The chain employs TRBV7-9 and TRBJ1-5; 11 bases line up with TRBD1. CDR1 is SEHNR, CDR2 FQNEAQ, per germline (reference sequence). The trim removed 1 base at V and 7 bases at J, leaving 12 bases unmatched. CDR3 length equals 18 residues. CDR3 nucleotide sequence: TGTGCCAGCAGCTTAGAGGGACAGGGGGTCGAACGGGGACAGCCCCAGCATTTT. Translation: CASSLEGQGVERGQPQHF.

The rearrangement joins TRBV4-1 to TRBJ1-4, with 7 bases fitting TRBD1. The CDR3 is 15 residues long. The trim removed 5 bases at V and 3 bases at J, leaving 6 bases unmatched. The V gene's germline CDR1 is MGHRA and CDR2 YSYEKL. The CDR3, as DNA: TGCGCCAGCAGCATACAGGGGAACGCTAATGAAAAACTGTTTTTT. As protein: CASSIQGNANEKLFF.

J is TRBJ1-5 and V is TRBV28, with a weak D call TRBD1 (5 bases). CDR3 length equals 15 residues. Germline V CDR1 and CDR2: MDHEN, SYDVKM. Trimming cost V 4 bases and J 0 bases, with 10 bases left between them. DNA for the CDR3: TGTGCCAGCAGTTGGCAGGGTTATAGCAATCAGCCCCAGCATTTT. As protein: CASSWQGYSNQPQHF.

The chain recombines TRBV2 with TRBJ2-1, with D tentatively TRBD2 (6 bases). Germline loops: CDR1 SNHLY, CDR2 FYNNEI. CDR3 length: 16 residues. Trimming removed 6 bases at V and 6 bases at J, with 21 bases between. CDR3 coding DNA: TGTGCCAGCAGCCGCTTCGGCGGGATCCTTTTCAATGAGCAGTTCTTC. Amino acid sequence: CASSRFGGILFNEQFF.